Sequencing of this T cell receptor (beta chain) was carried out in a study of CD8 T cells in ankylosing spondylitis. This clonotype was counted a few times. Quantitative barcoded 5'-RACE was used to prepare TCR beta libraries. TCRdb processed the 5' RACE reads anew with MiXCR; each CDR3 protein has one entry. There are under 200,000 distinct CDR3 sequences in the sample; 9.5% to 10% occur only once, and less than 15% lies in the top ten. V dropped 1 base and J dropped 9 bases, with 12 bases sitting between them. The CDR3 is 13 amino acids. The germline V gene has CDR1 SGHVS and CDR2 FQNEAQ. This TCR derives from a female donor with ankylosing spondylitis or in good health (not recorded which). Sequences were obtained from blood, either unsorted or a sorted T cell fraction (not recorded which). The rearrangement uses TRBV7-8 and TRBJ1-2, with D tentatively TRBD1 (6 bases). Written as DNA, the CDR3 is TGTGCCAGCAGCTTAGACAGGGTCGAGAGCTACACCTTC. Its translation is CASSLDRVESYTF.